The rows below give T cell receptor beta chains drawn from one sample of a study of technical replicates of blood from a handful of donors. Sequenced by immunoSEQ multiplex PCR; TCRdb stores in-frame clones only, minus some. This table has tens of thousands of clones, around 96% appearing once. Sequencing used T cells isolated from PBMCs. The origin of the receptors is a human donor in good health. The CDR3 runs from the conserved cysteine through the conserved F or W. Fields, in order: J gene, D gene, V gene, clone size, CDR3 DNA, CDR3 protein. D genes are given only for firm matches. Rows may omit the clone size; those that give it use once, few, many or a size class.

J gene: TRBJ1-2
D gene: -
V gene: TRBV6-5
clone size: -
CDR3 DNA: TGTGCCAGCAGTTACTCGACAGATATTAACTATGGCTACACCTTC
CDR3 protein: CASSYSTDINYGYTF

J gene: TRBJ2-7
D gene: -
V gene: TRBV28
clone size: -
CDR3 DNA: TGTGCCAGCAGTATTATTTTTGGGGGGTACGAGCAGTACTTC
CDR3 protein: CASSIIFGGYEQYF

J gene: TRBJ2-2
D gene: -
V gene: TRBV7-3
clone size: -
CDR3 DNA: TGTGCCAGCAGCTACCTTCAGGGGCCGGAGCTGTTTTTT
CDR3 protein: CASSYLQGPELFF

J gene: TRBJ2-5
D gene: -
V gene: TRBV7-9
clone size: once
CDR3 DNA: TGTGCCAGCAGCTTAGTCCACAGCCAAGAGACCCAGTACTTC
CDR3 protein: CASSLVHSQETQYF

J gene: TRBJ1-3
D gene: -
V gene: TRBV7-2
clone size: -
CDR3 DNA: TGTGCCAGCAGCCCAGAGCACGGGGGTGGAATAAACACCATATATTTT
CDR3 protein: CASSPEHGGGINTIYF

J gene: TRBJ2-2
D gene: -
V gene: TRBV11-3
clone size: -
CDR3 DNA: TGTGCCAGCAGCGCCAGCAGGGCCACCGGGGAGCTGTTTTTT
CDR3 protein: CASSASRATGELFF

J gene: TRBJ2-1
D gene: -
V gene: TRBV19
clone size: -
CDR3 DNA: TGTGCCAGTAGTATTGACAGCTCCTACAATGAGCAGTTCTTC
CDR3 protein: CASSIDSSYNEQFF

J gene: TRBJ2-7
D gene: -
V gene: TRBV9
clone size: -
CDR3 DNA: TGTGCCAGCAGCGTAGATACTCGCCGCTACGAGCAGTACTTC
CDR3 protein: CASSVDTRRYEQYF

J gene: TRBJ1-5
D gene: -
V gene: TRBV27
clone size: -
CDR3 DNA: TGTGCCAGCAGTTTAACGTCTCCGGGCAATCAGCCCCAGCATTTT
CDR3 protein: CASSLTSPGNQPQHF

J gene: TRBJ2-7
D gene: -
V gene: TRBV30
clone size: -
CDR3 DNA: TGTGCCTGGGAAGGAGCCCTAGAAGGAGAGCAGTACTTC
CDR3 protein: CAWEGALEGEQYF

J gene: TRBJ1-3
D gene: TRBD1
V gene: TRBV9
clone size: -
CDR3 DNA: TGTGCCAGCAGCGTCGCCGGGACAGGGGTAGGAAACACCATATATTTT
CDR3 protein: CASSVAGTGVGNTIYF

J gene: TRBJ2-3
D gene: -
V gene: TRBV5-4
clone size: once
CDR3 DNA: TGTGCCAGCAGCTTAGGGTCAGGGGCCACAGATACGCAGTATTTT
CDR3 protein: CASSLGSGATDTQYF

J gene: TRBJ1-1
D gene: -
V gene: TRBV27
clone size: -
CDR3 DNA: TGTGCCAGCAGTTTAGGGGGCTGGAACACTGAAGCTTTCTTT
CDR3 protein: CASSLGGWNTEAFF

J gene: TRBJ2-7
D gene: -
V gene: TRBV4-1
clone size: once
CDR3 DNA: TGCGCCAGCCGGAGCTCCTACGAGCAGTACTTC
CDR3 protein: CASRSSYEQYF

J gene: TRBJ2-7
D gene: -
V gene: TRBV5-4
clone size: -
CDR3 DNA: TGTGCCAGCAGCTTGTCCGACGCGGGACTGTCCTACGAGCAGTACTTC
CDR3 protein: CASSLSDAGLSYEQYF

J gene: TRBJ2-3
D gene: TRBD1
V gene: TRBV9
clone size: -
CDR3 DNA: TGTGCCAGCAGCGTAGCTCAGGGGGATTTGACAGATACGCAGTATTTT
CDR3 protein: CASSVAQGDLTDTQYF

J gene: TRBJ2-2
D gene: TRBD1
V gene: TRBV27
clone size: -
CDR3 DNA: TGTGCCAGCAGTCTTCGGACAGGGGTTTACACCGGGGAGCTGTTTTTT
CDR3 protein: CASSLRTGVYTGELFF

J gene: TRBJ2-3
D gene: -
V gene: TRBV19
clone size: once
CDR3 DNA: TGTGCCAGTAGTATAGGCGGGCTAGAATACACAGATACGCAGTATTTT
CDR3 protein: CASSIGGLEYTDTQYF

J gene: TRBJ1-1
D gene: -
V gene: TRBV25-1
clone size: -
CDR3 DNA: TGTGCCAGCAGTCTAGAGGCGAACACTGAAGCTTTCTTT
CDR3 protein: CASSLEANTEAFF

J gene: TRBJ2-1
D gene: -
V gene: TRBV11-3
clone size: -
CDR3 DNA: TGTGCCAGCAGCTTAGAGGCAGGGGCCAATGAGCAGTTCTTC
CDR3 protein: CASSLEAGANEQFF

J gene: TRBJ2-7
D gene: TRBD1
V gene: TRBV15
clone size: -
CDR3 DNA: TGTGCCACCAGCTGGCACAGGGGCTTCTCCTACGAGCAGTACTTC
CDR3 protein: CATSWHRGFSYEQYF

J gene: TRBJ2-3
D gene: -
V gene: TRBV9
clone size: -
CDR3 DNA: TGTGCCAGCAGCGTAGTGTACAGCGATACGCAGTATTTT
CDR3 protein: CASSVVYSDTQYF

J gene: TRBJ2-3
D gene: -
V gene: TRBV5-4
clone size: -
CDR3 DNA: TGTGCCAGCAGCTACTCCGATACGCAGTATTTT
CDR3 protein: CASSYSDTQYF

J gene: TRBJ2-2
D gene: -
V gene: TRBV13
clone size: -
CDR3 DNA: TGTGCCAGCAGCTCGGGGACCGGGGAGCTGTTTTTT
CDR3 protein: CASSSGTGELFF

J gene: TRBJ2-6
D gene: -
V gene: TRBV29-1
clone size: -
CDR3 DNA: TGCAGCGTTCGTGGGGCCGGGGCCAACGTCCTGACTTTC
CDR3 protein: CSVRGAGANVLTF

J gene: TRBJ2-1
D gene: TRBD2
V gene: TRBV27
clone size: -
CDR3 DNA: TGTGCCAGCACCACAGGACTAGGCCTATACAATGAGCAGTTCTTC
CDR3 protein: CASTTGLGLYNEQFF

J gene: TRBJ2-7
D gene: -
V gene: TRBV6-5
clone size: -
CDR3 DNA: TGTGCCAGCAGTCGGCAGGGGTCCGAGCAGTACTTC
CDR3 protein: CASSRQGSEQYF

J gene: TRBJ2-7
D gene: -
V gene: TRBV6-5
clone size: -
CDR3 DNA: TGTGCCAGCAGTTTCTCAGGGGACGAGCAGTACTTC
CDR3 protein: CASSFSGDEQYF

J gene: TRBJ2-7
D gene: TRBD2
V gene: TRBV27
clone size: -
CDR3 DNA: TGTGCCAGCAGTTATGGGGCTAGCGGGGCCTACGAGCAGTACTTC
CDR3 protein: CASSYGASGAYEQYF

J gene: TRBJ2-3
D gene: TRBD1
V gene: TRBV10-3
clone size: -
CDR3 DNA: TGTGCCATCAACGGGGACAGGGAAACAGATACGCAGTATTTT
CDR3 protein: CAINGDRETDTQYF

J gene: TRBJ1-5
D gene: -
V gene: TRBV28
clone size: once
CDR3 DNA: TGTGCCGGAGCCAGAAGAGGCAATCAGCCCCAGCATTTT
CDR3 protein: CAGARRGNQPQHF